The 17 T cell receptor beta chains below were found in one sample sequenced in a study of blood T cell repertoires in COVID-19. The repertoire was sequenced with immunoSEQ multiplex PCR; TCRdb's copy has only in-frame clones and lacks some. The table includes around 150,000 clones, 84% detected once. Input material: PBMCs or T cells enriched from blood (not recorded which). The origin of the receptors is a man aged 50 to 59 who had recovered from COVID-19.

Only a few counts were recorded for this clone. This chain uses TRBV2 with TRBJ2-2; 7 nucleotides line up with TRBD1. This CDR3 spans 14 amino acids. The germline gives CDR1 SNHLY, CDR2 FYNNEI. Trimming took 6 bases from V and 0 from J; bases not matched to a gene: 1. CDR3 bases: TGTGCCAGCAGGCAGGGGGCGAACACCGGGGAGCTGTTTTTT. Protein sequence: CASRQGANTGELFF.

This clone was found a few times. The chain has TRBV2 and TRBJ2-1; 13 bases agree with TRBD2. The CDR3 has 15 amino acids. The germline gives CDR1 SNHLY, CDR2 FYNNEI. J was trimmed by 4 bases and V by 3 bases; bases with no gene match: 0. The CDR3 DNA follows: TGTGCCAGCAGTGAGGGACTAGCGGGGTACAATGAGCAGTTCTTC. This codes for CASSEGLAGYNEQFF. Full variable domain (outside the CDR3, taken from reference TRBV2 and TRBJ2-1): EPEVTQTPSHQVTQMGQEVILRCVPISNHLYFYWYRQILGQKVEFLVSFYNNEISEKSEIFDDQFSVERPDGSNFTLKIRSTKLEDSAMYFCASSEGLAGYNEQFFGPGTRLTVL.

The rearrangement uses TRBV5-6 and TRBJ1-5; D perhaps matches TRBD1 (6 bases). Germline V gene lookup returns CDR1 SGHDT and CDR2 YYEEEE. The CDR3 extends over 15 amino acids. V gave up 4 bases and J gave up 0 bases, with 11 bases separating them. CDR3 in amino acids: CASSRRGSSNQPQHF. As DNA, the CDR3 is TGTGCCAGCAGCAGAAGGGGGAGTAGCAATCAGCCCCAGCATTTT.

This chain connects TRBV6-5 to TRBJ1-1, with TRBD1 as a possible D gene (6 bases). Germline CDR1 reads MNHEY; CDR2 reads SVGAGI. The CDR3 length is 15 residues. Trimming removed 4 bases at V and 1 base at J, with 13 bases between. The CDR3 protein is CASSFTGTTNTEAFF. The CDR3 DNA sequence: TGTGCCAGCAGTTTCACCGGGACAACGAACACTGAAGCTTTCTTT.

This clone appeared once. This sequence joins TRBV6-5 and TRBJ1-2, with D possibly TRBD1 on 6 matching bases. V lost 2 bases, J lost 0 bases, and 7 bases lay in between. CDR1 and CDR2 from the germline V gene are MNHEY and SVGAGI. This CDR3 spans 14 amino acids. The CDR3 region has the DNA TGTGCCAGCAGTTACGACAGGACTAACTATGGCTACACCTTC. Its protein product is CASSYDRTNYGYTF.

The CDR3, as DNA: TGTGCCAGCAGCCTCACTAGAGGTTCCTACAATGAGCAGTTCTTC. Amino acid sequence: CASSLTRGSYNEQFF. V usage is TRBV6-5 and J usage is TRBJ2-1, with TRBD2 as a possible D gene (5 bases). Germline CDR1 reads MNHEY; CDR2 reads SVGAGI. This CDR3 comprises 15 residues. V was clipped by 6 bases and J by 1 base, with 13 bases between them.

With respect to this clone: The identical CDR3 is also encoded by other nucleotide sequences in the sample. The chain recombines TRBV3-1 (or the pseudogene TRBV3-2) with TRBJ1-5; TRBD1 agrees at 9 bases. The junction had 0 bases not matched to a gene; V was cut back by 4 bases and J by 2 bases. The germline gives CDR1 LGHDT, CDR2 YNNKEL (reference sequence). CDR3 length: 14 residues. CDR3 coding DNA: TGTGCCAGCAGCCGGACAGGGGGCAATCAGCCCCAGCATTTT. Its protein product is CASSRTGGNQPQHF.

This clone was counted between two and nine times. The chain is built from TRBV4-1 and TRBJ1-5; tentative D call: TRBD1 (5 bases). Deletions cut 4 bases from V and 3 bases from J, with 13 bases between. Per germline, CDR1 MGHRA and CDR2 YSYEKL. The CDR3 length is 15 residues. The CDR3 loop reads CASSPSTGTNQPQHF. In DNA form, the CDR3 reads TGCGCCAGCAGCCCTTCTACAGGAACCAATCAGCCCCAGCATTTT.

The chain links TRBV10-3 to TRBJ1-2; D ambiguous. With 2 bases removed from V and 3 bases from J, the gap between germline ends came to 7 bases. The CDR3 consists of 13 residues. CDR1 is ENHRY, CDR2 SYGVKD, per germline. CDR3 in DNA: TGTGCCATCAGTGAGATCCGGGACTATGGCTACACCTTC. Its protein is CAISEIRDYGYTF.

The V call is TRBV9, the J call TRBJ1-1, with TRBD1 as a possible D gene (6 bases). Between the trimmed V and J ends, which lost 4 bases and 1 base, there was a span of 8 bases. Germline-derived CDR1 and CDR2 are SGDLS and YYNGEE. This CDR3 spans 13 amino acids. CDR3 DNA sequence: TGTGCCAGCAGCCAGACAGGGAACACTGAAGCTTTCTTT. It codes for CASSQTGNTEAFF.

V usage is TRBV9 and J usage is TRBJ2-1; 13 positions match TRBD2. The CDR3 length is 15 residues. Germline CDR1 is SGDLS and CDR2 is YYNGEE. With 4 bases clipped from V and 7 bases from J, the junction kept 5 bases outside the gene matches. This chain's CDR3 is CASSLGTSGTNEQFF. The CDR3 region has the DNA TGTGCCAGCAGCCTCGGGACTAGCGGGACGAATGAGCAGTTCTTC. Together with reference TRBV9 and TRBJ2-1, the CDR3 gives the full variable domain: DSGVTQTPKHLITATGQRVTLRCSPRSGDLSVYWYQQSLDQGLQFLIQYYNGEERAKGNILERFSAQQFPDLHSELNLSSLELGDSALYFCASSLGTSGTNEQFFGPGTRLTVL.

The chain joins TRBV30 to TRBJ2-3; tentatively, D is TRBD2 (5 bases). V dropped 4 bases and J dropped 1 base, with 12 bases sitting between them. CDR1 and CDR2 from the germline V gene are GTSNPN and SVGIG (reference sequence). This CDR3 contains 14 residues. Here the CDR3 DNA reads TGTGCCTGGAATTACGGGGTTCGCACAGATACGCAGTATTTT. Amino acid sequence: CAWNYGVRTDTQYF.

This chain connects TRBV7-2 to TRBJ1-4; no firm D call. Trimming removed 5 bases from V and 3 bases from J, with 16 bases in between. Germline V CDR1 and CDR2: SGHTA, FQGNSA. The CDR3 extends over 16 amino acids. In DNA, the CDR3 is TGTGCCAGCAGCCCGGGGAGAGGAGGGTCTAATGAAAAACTGTTTTTT. Translation gives CASSPGRGGSNEKLFF.

This chain links TRBV6-5 with TRBJ2-7; D is perhaps TRBD1 (5 bases). Germline V gives CDR1 MNHEY, CDR2 SVGAGI. CDR3 length: 13 residues. The germline V and J ends were trimmed by 2 bases and 3 bases, with 8 bases remaining between them. CDR3: CASSYAGRYEQYF. CDR3 nucleotides: TGTGCCAGCAGTTACGCAGGGCGCTACGAGCAGTACTTC.

V and J are TRBV6-6 and TRBJ1-6; 7 bases are shared with TRBD1. There are 14 residues in the CDR3. Germline values: CDR1 MNHNY, CDR2 SVGAGI (reference sequence). The V and J ends lost 4 bases and 7 bases, in that order; junction bases with no gene match: 4. CDR3 coding DNA: TGTGCCAGCAGTTCCACAGGGGTGAATTCACCCCTCCACTTT. Protein: CASSSTGVNSPLHF.

The chain recombines TRBV15 with TRBJ2-2; D perhaps matches TRBD2 (6 bases). The CDR3 has 18 amino acids. The germline gives CDR1 LNHNV, CDR2 YYDKDF (reference sequence). The V end lost 0 bases, the J end lost 1 base, and 15 bases lay between the germline ends. The CDR3 loop reads CATSRDPGETMNTGELFF. The CDR3 bases are TGTGCCACCAGCAGAGATCCGGGGGAGACGATGAACACCGGGGAGCTGTTTTTT.

The genes are TRBV7-2 and TRBJ1-5; 9 nucleotides line up with TRBD1. Trimming took 4 bases from V and 8 from J; bases not matched to a gene: 12. The CDR3 runs to 16 residues. Germline V lookup: CDR1 SGHTA, CDR2 FQGNSA. The CDR3 region is CASSSIGQGLGEPQHF. The DNA of the CDR3 is TGTGCCAGCAGCTCCATCGGACAGGGGCTGGGTGAGCCCCAGCATTTT.